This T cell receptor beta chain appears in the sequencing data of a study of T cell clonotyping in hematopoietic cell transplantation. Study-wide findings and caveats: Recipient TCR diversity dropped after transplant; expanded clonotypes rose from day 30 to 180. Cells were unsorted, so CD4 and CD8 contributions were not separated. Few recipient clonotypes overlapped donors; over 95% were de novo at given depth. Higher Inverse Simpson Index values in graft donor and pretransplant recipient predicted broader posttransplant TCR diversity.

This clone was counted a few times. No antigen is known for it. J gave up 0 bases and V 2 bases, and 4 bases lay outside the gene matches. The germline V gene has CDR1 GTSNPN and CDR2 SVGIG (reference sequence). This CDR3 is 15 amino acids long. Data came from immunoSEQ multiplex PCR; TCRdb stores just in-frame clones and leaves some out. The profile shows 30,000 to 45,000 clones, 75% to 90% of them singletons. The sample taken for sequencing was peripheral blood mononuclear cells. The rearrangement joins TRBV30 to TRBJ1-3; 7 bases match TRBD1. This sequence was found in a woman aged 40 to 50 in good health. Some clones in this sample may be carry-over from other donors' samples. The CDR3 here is CAWSMGQYSGNTIYF. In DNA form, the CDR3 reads TGTGCCTGGAGTATGGGACAGTACTCTGGAAACACCATATATTTT.